The rows below give T cell receptor beta chains drawn from one sample of a study of beta chain features in type 1 diabetes. The repertoire was sequenced with immunoSEQ multiplex PCR; TCRdb's copy has only in-frame clones and lacks some. This table has about 700,000 clones, 13% appearing once. The sample was naive CD4+ T cells from blood. The receptor set was obtained from a man between 18 and 29 years old with type 1 diabetes. The CDR3 runs from the conserved cysteine through the conserved F or W. The D gene is left open where the match is weak. Not every row has a clone size; where given, it reads once, few, many or a size class.

V	D	size	J	DNA	CDR3
TRBV30	NA	NA	TRBJ2-5	TGTGCCTGGAGTGTATCATTGGGGGCCCAAGAGACCCAGTACTTC	CAWSVSLGAQETQYF
TRBV28	NA	few	TRBJ2-2	TGTGCCAGCAGTTTAGGCAGGGGCTATCGCGAGAACACCGGGGAGCTGTTTTTT	CASSLGRGYRENTGELFF
TRBV7-9	NA	NA	TRBJ1-1	TGTGCCAGCAGTTTAGGGGAAGTTAACACTGAAGCTTTCTTT	CASSLGEVNTEAFF
TRBV10-3	TRBD1	few	TRBJ1-2	TGTGCCGCCTACCCGGGACAGGGAGCGGGTGGCTACACCTTC	CAAYPGQGAGGYTF
TRBV30	NA	few	TRBJ2-3	TGTGCCTGGAGTGTCGCCCTTAGCTCAGATACGCAGTATTTT	CAWSVALSSDTQYF
TRBV29-1	TRBD1	NA	TRBJ1-2	TGCAGCGTTGAAGGCGACAGGGCTCCGACCTTC	CSVEGDRAPTF
TRBV18	NA	once	TRBJ2-2	TGTGCCAGCTCACTTTCTACCGGTCCCGGGGAGCTGTTTTTT	CASSLSTGPGELFF
TRBV6-6	NA	NA	TRBJ1-1	TGTGCCAGCAGTTACCGTCAAACTGAAGCTTTCTTT	CASSYRQTEAFF
TRBV9	NA	NA	TRBJ1-6	TGTGCCAGCAGCGTAGCTGAGGGGAATTCACCCCTCCACTTT	CASSVAEGNSPLHF
TRBV7-3	TRBD1	NA	TRBJ1-1	TGTGCCAGCAGCTTATTCCCCGCAGGGGGCACTGAAGCTTTCTTT	CASSLFPAGGTEAFF
TRBV7-9	NA	NA	TRBJ1-2	TGTGCCAGCAGCCCAGGGGTTATCTATGGCTACACCTTC	CASSPGVIYGYTF
TRBV5-4	NA	few	TRBJ1-6	TGTGCCAGCAACGAACAGAGCAATTCACCCCTCCACTTT	CASNEQSNSPLHF
TRBV10-3	NA	NA	TRBJ2-3	TGTGCCCTCCGGGGGGCGTCAGATACGCAGTATTTT	CALRGASDTQYF
TRBV9	NA	NA	TRBJ2-3	TGTGCCAGCAGCCTAGGAATATCCGATACGCAGTATTTT	CASSLGISDTQYF
TRBV14	NA	once	TRBJ1-1	TGTGCCAGCAGCCAATTGCCGGGACGGCGGAAAATGAACACTGAAGCTTTCTTT	CASSQLPGRRKMNTEAFF
TRBV28	NA	few	TRBJ1-5	TGTGCCAGCAGACTGGGCAATCAGCCCCAGCATTTT	CASRLGNQPQHF
TRBV5-1	NA	NA	TRBJ1-1	TGCGCCAGCAGCTTGACCCGAGTAGGGAACACTGAAGCTTTCTTT	CASSLTRVGNTEAFF
TRBV7-2	TRBD1	NA	TRBJ2-7	TGTGCCAGCAGCCTAGCCGGGACAGTCTCCTACGAGCAGTACTTC	CASSLAGTVSYEQYF
TRBV2	NA	NA	TRBJ1-1	TGTGCCAGCAGTGTGCAGGGACGACGGGTCACTGAAGCTTTCTTT	CASSVQGRRVTEAFF
TRBV13	NA	NA	TRBJ2-6	TGTGCCAGCAGCTTAGGGGGTAGCCGTGGGGCCAACGTCCTGACTTTC	CASSLGGSRGANVLTF
TRBV4-2	NA	NA	TRBJ2-5	TGTGCCAGCAGCCAAGGTGGGCTACAAGGGGAGACCCAGTACTTC	CASSQGGLQGETQYF
TRBV28	NA	NA	TRBJ2-7	TGTGCCAGCATCCCCTACGAGCAGTACTTC	CASIPYEQYF
TRBV6-4	TRBD1	few	TRBJ2-3	TGTGCCAGCAGTTATCGTCCCGGGACAGGGAGCGAAGGCACAGATACGCAGTATTTT	CASSYRPGTGSEGTDTQYF
TRBV10-3	NA	few	TRBJ2-7	TGTGCCATCAGTGAGTCGGACAGCTACGAGCAGTACTTC	CAISESDSYEQYF
TRBV10-3	NA	few	TRBJ2-6	TGTGCCATCAGTGACAGTTTTCTCTCTGGGGCCAACGTCCTGACTTTC	CAISDSFLSGANVLTF
TRBV4-1	NA	few	TRBJ2-2	TGCGCCAGCAGCCAAGGGGCAGGGGCAAGCACCGGGGAGCTGTTTTTT	CASSQGAGASTGELFF
TRBV15	NA	few	TRBJ2-7	TGTGCCACCAGCAGGGACAGCTCCTACGAGCAGTACTTC	CATSRDSSYEQYF
TRBV28	NA	few	TRBJ2-3	TGTGCCAGCCAAACCCAGAGCACAGATACGCAGTATTTT	CASQTQSTDTQYF
TRBV9	TRBD1	NA	TRBJ2-5	TGTGCCAGCAGCGTAGAGGGGGCCACCAATGCGGCCCAGTACTTC	CASSVEGATNAAQYF
TRBV7-9	NA	NA	TRBJ2-3	TGTGCCAGCAGCTTAGGACAGGCTGGGGGGCAGTATTTT	CASSLGQAGGQYF
TRBV7-9	TRBD1	few	TRBJ1-1	TGTGCCAGCAGTAAAGGGGGCTACATGGGGACTGAAGCTTTCTTT	CASSKGGYMGTEAFF
TRBV4-1	TRBD2	NA	TRBJ2-3	TGCGCCAGCAGCCAAAGGCGACTAGCGGGGAGACCAGATACGCAGTATTTT	CASSQRRLAGRPDTQYF
TRBV19	NA	NA	TRBJ1-2	TGTGCCAGTAGTTCCTGGACAGAAAACTATGGCTACACCTTC	CASSSWTENYGYTF
TRBV10-3	TRBD1	NA	TRBJ2-7	TGTGCCATCAGTGAATCCGGGACAGGGTACCACGAGCAGTACTTC	CAISESGTGYHEQYF
TRBV18	TRBD1	few	TRBJ1-1	TGTGCCAGCTCAGCCACAGGGGACCCGAACACTGAAGCTTTCTTT	CASSATGDPNTEAFF
TRBV28	NA	few	TRBJ2-1	TGTGCCAGCAGTTTAGAATTGGGGGCGGACCAGTTCTTC	CASSLELGADQFF
TRBV30	TRBD1	NA	TRBJ1-1	TGTGCCTGGAGTTCACCGGGACAGCTTGAAGCTTTCTTT	CAWSSPGQLEAFF
TRBV18	NA	NA	TRBJ2-7	TGTGCCAGCTCACAAAGTACCGGCGGGTACGAGCAGTACTTC	CASSQSTGGYEQYF
TRBV7-6	TRBD1	few	TRBJ2-7	TGTGCCAGCAGCTTAGGGACAGGAGCGACGGTGGGCGAGCAGTACTTC	CASSLGTGATVGEQYF
TRBV7-8	NA	few	TRBJ1-2	TGTGCCAGCAGCTTAGCTCTCGACAGGAACTATGGCTACACCTTC	CASSLALDRNYGYTF
TRBV6-5	TRBD1	few	TRBJ2-7	TGTGCCAGCAGTTACTCCGGGACAGACTACGAGCAGTACTTC	CASSYSGTDYEQYF
TRBV15	NA	NA	TRBJ2-7	TGTGCCACCAGCAGAGAGCGGGATTTCTCCTACGAGCAGTACTTC	CATSRERDFSYEQYF
TRBV25-1	TRBD2	NA	TRBJ2-3	TGTGCCAGCCAAACTAGCGGTCCCTCCACAGATACGCAGTATTTT	CASQTSGPSTDTQYF
TRBV29-1	NA	NA	TRBJ2-3	TGCAGCGCCCTGGAGGGGGGGGGCACAGATACGCAGTATTTT	CSALEGGGTDTQYF
TRBV4-1	TRBD1	few	TRBJ2-7	TGCGCCAGCAGCCAAGATCGGGCTTGGACAGGGGGGAACTACGAGCAGTACTTC	CASSQDRAWTGGNYEQYF
TRBV7-8	NA	few	TRBJ2-5	TGTGCCAGCAGGTCTGCCACGGGGGCACAAGAGACCCAGTACTTC	CASRSATGAQETQYF
TRBV7-7	NA	NA	TRBJ2-1	TGTGCCAGCAGCTTAGTCGGAGGGGCCGGGTACAATGAGCAGTTCTTC	CASSLVGGAGYNEQFF
TRBV4-2	TRBD2	NA	TRBJ2-4	TGTGCCAGCAGCCCCCCGGGGGGGCTAGCCAAAAACATTCAGTACTTC	CASSPPGGLAKNIQYF
TRBV6-5	NA	NA	TRBJ2-7	TGTGCCAGCAGTCGACATGACCAAGCGGGCGAGCAGTACTTC	CASSRHDQAGEQYF
TRBV28	TRBD2	NA	TRBJ2-5	TGTGCCAGCAGTTTGTCCCAGGGACTAGCGGAAGAGACCCAGTACTTC	CASSLSQGLAEETQYF
TRBV13	TRBD1	NA	TRBJ1-2	TGTGCCAGCAGCTTATCAGGACAGGGGTACTATGGCTACACCTTC	CASSLSGQGYYGYTF
TRBV30	NA	NA	TRBJ1-3	TGTGCCTGGGAATCGAGCGGAAACACCATATATTTT	CAWESSGNTIYF
TRBV14	NA	few	TRBJ2-3	TGTGCCAGCAGCCCCGGGACTAGCACAGATACGCAGTATTTT	CASSPGTSTDTQYF
TRBV7-2	NA	few	TRBJ1-1	TGTGCCAGCAGCTTAGCTCAAAACACTGAAGCTTTCTTT	CASSLAQNTEAFF
TRBV30	NA	NA	TRBJ2-2	TGTGCCTGGACGAGGGACACCCTAGGGGAGCTGTTTTTT	CAWTRDTLGELFF
TRBV19	TRBD2	NA	TRBJ2-1	TGTGCCAGTAGTATTGGGACTAGCGGGGGTGAGCAGTTCTTC	CASSIGTSGGEQFF
TRBV5-6	NA	few	TRBJ2-7	TGTGCCAGCAGCACGGGACTTCAGGAGCAGTACTTC	CASSTGLQEQYF
TRBV20-1	NA	few	TRBJ1-1	TGCAGTGCTGATCGGGGGACTGAAGCTTTCTTT	CSADRGTEAFF